This T cell receptor beta chain was captured in a study of OX40 agonist ivuxolimab in advanced cancers. In the study overall: Ivuxolimab was a fully human IgG2 agonistic monoclonal antibody targeting the costimulatory receptor OX40 (CD134). Intravenous ivuxolimab was administered to patients every 2 weeks at six dose levels: 0.01, 0.1, 0.3, 1.5, 3 and 10 mg/kg. Among the approximately 50 dose-escalation patients, 19 had hepatocellular carcinoma, about 15 melanoma, 9 renal cell carcinoma and 9 head and neck cancer. In the dose-escalation cohort, around four fifths of patients were male, and the mean age was around 60 years with a range of roughly 20 to 85. Prior anti-PD-1, anti-PD-L1 or anti-CTLA-4 therapy was permitted, and checkpoint inhibitors had been received by less than 45% of dose-escalation patients. Partial responses were achieved by three dose-escalation patients, of whom one had hepatocellular carcinoma and two had cutaneous melanoma. Peripheral TCRbeta sequencing aimed to test whether ivuxolimab altered TCR sequence diversity and caused clonal T-cell expansion. The paper describes the monotherapy dose-escalation part (N of about 52 patients) of the phase I trial of ivuxolimab.

To sequence the TCRbeta CDR3 region, genomic DNA was isolated from the sorted cells. TCRbeta CDR3 regions were sequenced using the immunoSEQ Assay. Imported from immuneACCESS, the table was reduced by TCRdb to in-frame sequences with V and J called. These copies leave out some clones; in studies compared against another copy, an unresolved V gene accounts for under half, and the cause of the remainder is not known. In all, the sample holds some 83,000 clones, and 86% of those were seen once. Of the sample, just over 0.75% falls within the top ten clones. Patients with autoimmune disease history or receiving systemic immunosuppression were excluded from the trial. Peripheral blood for TCR sequencing was collected from all dose cohorts at baseline, on cycle 4 day 1, and on cycle 7 day 1. Samples came from an open-label, multicenter, first-in-human phase I dose-escalation trial of ivuxolimab. Adults with locally advanced or metastatic melanoma, renal cell carcinoma, hepatocellular carcinoma or head and neck squamous cell carcinoma were enrolled in the trial. Before TCR sequencing, CD4+ T cells and CD8+ T cells were sorted from peripheral blood as separate populations.

From the cysteine through the phenylalanine, the CDR3 covers 15 amino acids. Solely the CDR3 DNA is kept, with 45 bases framed from the first base. The germline V gene yields SGHAT for CDR1 and FQNNGV for CDR2. A distance of 10 bases separates the germline ends of V and J, which lose 1 base and 0 bases respectively. Comments on this clone: Its recognized antigen is unknown. No base quality values were provided; no much bigger clone lies one nucleotide off.

General findings and caveats noted by the study authors: At doses of 0.1 to 3.0 mg/kg, clonal expansion of both CD4+ and CD8+ T cells in blood was seen between baseline and week 6. In partial responders in the 0.1-3.0 mg/kg groups, normalized peripheral clonal expansion was found to be among the lowest, especially among CD8+ T cells. Antigen specificity was not determined for the clonally expanded peripheral T cells. Low levels of normalized T-cell clonal expansion were also seen in some patients who did not respond. After ivuxolimab, more expanded clones were found on average in CD8+ T cells than in CD4+ T cells.

This TCR came from an adult with an advanced solid tumor such as melanoma, head and neck, liver or kidney cancer. The chain was built from TRBV11-2 and TRBJ2-7, with the D gene not clear enough to name. Sequences were derived from CD4+ or CD8+ T cells sorted from blood, sampled in a trial of the OX40 agonist ivuxolimab. Here is the DNA: TGTGCCAGCAGCTTAGGAGGCCTCCTCTCCTACGAGCAGTACTTC. The encoded protein is CASSLGGLLSYEQYF.